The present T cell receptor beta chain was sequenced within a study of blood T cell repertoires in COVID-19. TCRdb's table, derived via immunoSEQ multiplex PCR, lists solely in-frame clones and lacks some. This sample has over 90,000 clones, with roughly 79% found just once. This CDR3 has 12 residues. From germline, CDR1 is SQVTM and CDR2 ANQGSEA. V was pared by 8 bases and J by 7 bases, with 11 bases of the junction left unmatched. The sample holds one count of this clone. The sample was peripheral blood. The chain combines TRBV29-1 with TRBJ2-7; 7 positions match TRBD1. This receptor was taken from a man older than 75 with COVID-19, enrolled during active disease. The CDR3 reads CSSEGQRGEQYF. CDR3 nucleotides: TGCAGCTCTGAGGGACAGAGGGGGGAGCAGTACTTC.